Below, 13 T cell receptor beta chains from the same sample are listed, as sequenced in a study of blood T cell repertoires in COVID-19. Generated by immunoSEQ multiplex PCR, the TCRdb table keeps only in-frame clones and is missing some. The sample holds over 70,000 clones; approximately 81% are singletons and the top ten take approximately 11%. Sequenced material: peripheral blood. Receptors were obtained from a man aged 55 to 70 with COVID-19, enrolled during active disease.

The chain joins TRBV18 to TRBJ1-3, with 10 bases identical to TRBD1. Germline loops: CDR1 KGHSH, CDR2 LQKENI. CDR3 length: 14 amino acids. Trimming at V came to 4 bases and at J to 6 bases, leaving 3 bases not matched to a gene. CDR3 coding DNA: TGTGCCAGCTCACGGGGGACAGGGGAAAACACCATATATTTT. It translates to CASSRGTGENTIYF.

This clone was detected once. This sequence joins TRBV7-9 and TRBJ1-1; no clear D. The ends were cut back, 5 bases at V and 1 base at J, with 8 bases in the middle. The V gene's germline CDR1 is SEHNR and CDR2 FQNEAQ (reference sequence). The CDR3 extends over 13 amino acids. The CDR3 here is CASSITENTEAFF. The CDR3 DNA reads TGTGCCAGCAGCATCACAGAGAACACTGAAGCTTTCTTT.

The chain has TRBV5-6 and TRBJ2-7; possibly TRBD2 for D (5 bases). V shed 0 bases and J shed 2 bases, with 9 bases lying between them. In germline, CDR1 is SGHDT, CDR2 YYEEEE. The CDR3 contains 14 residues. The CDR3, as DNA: TGTGCCAGCAGCTTGGAACTAGGGACCTACGAGCAGTACTTC. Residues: CASSLELGTYEQYF.

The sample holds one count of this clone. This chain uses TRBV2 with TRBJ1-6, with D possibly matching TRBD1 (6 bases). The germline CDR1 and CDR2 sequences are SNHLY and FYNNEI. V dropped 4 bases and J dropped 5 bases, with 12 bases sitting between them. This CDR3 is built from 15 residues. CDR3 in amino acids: CASSGTATNNSPLHF. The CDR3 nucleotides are TGTGCCAGCAGTGGGACAGCAACTAATAATTCACCCCTCCACTTT.

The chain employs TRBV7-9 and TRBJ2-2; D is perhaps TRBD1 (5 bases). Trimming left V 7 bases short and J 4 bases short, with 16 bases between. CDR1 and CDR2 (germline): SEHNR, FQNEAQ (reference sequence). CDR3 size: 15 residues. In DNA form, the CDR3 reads TGTGCCAGCAACCACGACAGACGTGGCACCGGGGAGCTGTTTTTT. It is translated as CASNHDRRGTGELFF.

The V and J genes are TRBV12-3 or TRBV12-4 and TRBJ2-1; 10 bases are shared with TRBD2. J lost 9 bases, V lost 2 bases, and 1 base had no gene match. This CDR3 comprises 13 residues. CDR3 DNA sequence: TGTGCCAGCAGTTTATTAGCGGGAGGTGAGCAGTTCTTC. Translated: CASSLLAGGEQFF.

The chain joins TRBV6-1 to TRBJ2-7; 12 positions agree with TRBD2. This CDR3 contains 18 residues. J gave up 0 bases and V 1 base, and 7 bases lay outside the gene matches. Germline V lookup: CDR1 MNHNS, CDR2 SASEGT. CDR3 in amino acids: CASSEEGTSGPSSYEQYF. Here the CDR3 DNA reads TGTGCCAGCAGTGAAGAAGGGACTAGCGGGCCTAGCTCCTACGAGCAGTACTTC.

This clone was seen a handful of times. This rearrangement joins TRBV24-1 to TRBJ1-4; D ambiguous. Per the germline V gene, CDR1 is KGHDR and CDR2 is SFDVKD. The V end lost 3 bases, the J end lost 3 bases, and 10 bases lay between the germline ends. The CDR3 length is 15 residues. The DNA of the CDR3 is TGTGCCACCAGTGATGGAGGTGTAGCTAATGAAAAACTGTTTTTT. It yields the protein CATSDGGVANEKLFF.

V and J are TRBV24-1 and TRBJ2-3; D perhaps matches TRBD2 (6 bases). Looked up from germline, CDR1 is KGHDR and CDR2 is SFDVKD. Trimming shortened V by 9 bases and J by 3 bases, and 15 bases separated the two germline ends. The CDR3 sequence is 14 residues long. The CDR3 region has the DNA TGTGCCACCCGGTCGGTGAGCGGGACAGATACGCAGTATTTT. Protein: CATRSVSGTDTQYF.

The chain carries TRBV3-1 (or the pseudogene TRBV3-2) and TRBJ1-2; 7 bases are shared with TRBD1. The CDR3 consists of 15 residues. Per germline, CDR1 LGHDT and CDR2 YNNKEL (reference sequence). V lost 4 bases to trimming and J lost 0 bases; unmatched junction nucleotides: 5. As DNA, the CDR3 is TGTGCCAGCAGCCGGACAGGCCCTACTAACTATGGCTACACCTTC. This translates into CASSRTGPTNYGYTF.

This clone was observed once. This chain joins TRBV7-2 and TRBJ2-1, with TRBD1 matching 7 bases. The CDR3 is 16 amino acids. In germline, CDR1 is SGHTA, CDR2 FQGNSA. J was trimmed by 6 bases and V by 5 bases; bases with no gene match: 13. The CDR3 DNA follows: TGTGCCAGCAGCCCCAGGACAGGTTGGGAGCCCAATGAGCAGTTCTTC. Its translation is CASSPRTGWEPNEQFF.

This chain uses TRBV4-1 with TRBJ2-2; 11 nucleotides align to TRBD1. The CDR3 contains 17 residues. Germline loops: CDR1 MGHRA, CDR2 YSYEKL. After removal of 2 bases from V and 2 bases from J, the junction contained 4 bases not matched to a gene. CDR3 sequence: CASSQPWTGGNTGELFF. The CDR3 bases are TGCGCCAGCAGCCAACCTTGGACAGGGGGCAACACCGGGGAGCTGTTTTTT.

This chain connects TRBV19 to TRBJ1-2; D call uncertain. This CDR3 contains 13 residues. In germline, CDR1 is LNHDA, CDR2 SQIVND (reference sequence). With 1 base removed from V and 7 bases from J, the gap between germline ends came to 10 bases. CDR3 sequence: CASSIARRGGYTF. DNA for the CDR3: TGTGCCAGTAGTATAGCCCGCCGGGGTGGCTACACCTTC.